This record concerns one T cell receptor beta chain sequence. Antigen: not known. The data belong to a study of blood T cells in healthy people across ages. The study, taken as a whole, reports: Reliance upon unsorted PBMCs precluded definitive naive versus antigen-experienced comparison.

Every participating donor contributed roughly 10 milliliters of peripheral blood through a draw. Together with a sample-barcoded 5' primer, a J-beta primer mix was included in a second PCR lasting about 7 to 12 cycles. A template-switch adaptor containing 12 random nucleotides labeled each cDNA molecule. TCRdb re-derived calls from the 5' RACE reads in MiXCR, one entry per CDR3 protein. This table has about 1.1 million distinct CDR3 sequences, 35% to 45% appearing once. The sequence was obtained from a man between 18 and 35 years old in good health. Sequenced sample: blood.

CDR3 coding DNA: TGCAGCGTTCCTGGACAGAACTATAATTCACCCCTCCACTTT. Protein product: CSVPGQNYNSPLHF. The gene calls are TRBV29-1 and TRBJ1-6; a weak D match, TRBD1 (6 bases). V was pared by 5 bases and J by 3 bases, with 11 bases between. This CDR3 comprises 14 residues. CDR1 is SQVTM and CDR2 is ANQGSEA in the germline V gene.